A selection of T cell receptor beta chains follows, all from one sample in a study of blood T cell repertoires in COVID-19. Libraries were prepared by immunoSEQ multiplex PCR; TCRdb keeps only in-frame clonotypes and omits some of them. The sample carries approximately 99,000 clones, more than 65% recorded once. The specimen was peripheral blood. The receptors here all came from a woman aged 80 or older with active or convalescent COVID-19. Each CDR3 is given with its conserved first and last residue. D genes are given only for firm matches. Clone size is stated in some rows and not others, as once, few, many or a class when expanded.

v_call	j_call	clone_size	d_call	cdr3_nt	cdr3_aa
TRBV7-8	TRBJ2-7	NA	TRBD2	TGTGCCAGCAGCTTAGGACTAGCGAAGTACGAGCAGTACTTC	CASSLGLAKYEQYF
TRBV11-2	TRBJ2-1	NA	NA	TGTGCCAGCAGCCTCTCCCGGGATGAGCAGTTCTTC	CASSLSRDEQFF
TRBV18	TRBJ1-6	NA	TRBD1	TGTGCCAGCTCACCGGTGGGACAGGGGGCTCAGAATAATTCACCCCTCCACTTT	CASSPVGQGAQNNSPLHF
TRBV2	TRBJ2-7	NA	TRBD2	TGTGCCAGCCTGGGACTAACCTACGAGCAGTACTTC	CASLGLTYEQYF
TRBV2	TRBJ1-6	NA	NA	TGTGCCAGCACTATGAGGGGGGGTTGGGCAAATTCACCCCTCCACTTT	CASTMRGGWANSPLHF
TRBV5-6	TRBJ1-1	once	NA	TGTGCCAGCAGCCCCCGACAGCCCACTGAAGCTTTCTTT	CASSPRQPTEAFF
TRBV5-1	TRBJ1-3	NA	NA	TGTGCCAGCAGCTCATTACAGGGTCCTGGAAACACCATATATTTT	CASSSLQGPGNTIYF
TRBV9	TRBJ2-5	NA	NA	TGTGCCAGCGGTGGGGGCGGGAGAGAGACCCAGTACTTC	CASGGGGRETQYF
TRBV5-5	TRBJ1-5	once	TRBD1	TGTGCCAGCAGTAACACAGGGGATAATCAGCCCCAGCATTTT	CASSNTGDNQPQHF
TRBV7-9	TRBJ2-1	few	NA	TGTGCCAGCAGCTTCGGGGTCGGTGGTAATGAGCAGTTCTTC	CASSFGVGGNEQFF
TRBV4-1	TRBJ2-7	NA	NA	TGCGCCAGCAGCCAAGATGGGCAGGGGAGAGGCGAGCAGTACTTC	CASSQDGQGRGEQYF
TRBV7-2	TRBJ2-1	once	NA	TGTGCCAGCAGCCCCCTAAGGGGCGGGAACGATTGGGAGCAGTTCTTC	CASSPLRGGNDWEQFF
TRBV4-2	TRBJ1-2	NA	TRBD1	TGTGCCAGCAACCCCCGACAGGGAGCTAACTATGGCTACACCTTC	CASNPRQGANYGYTF
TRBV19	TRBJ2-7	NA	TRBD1	TGTGCCAGTAGTGAAGCCGGGCAGGGGGCCTTTTACGAGCAGTACTTC	CASSEAGQGAFYEQYF
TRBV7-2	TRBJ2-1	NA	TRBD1	TGTGCCAGCAGCTCAGGACAGGGAAGGAATGAGCAGTTCTTC	CASSSGQGRNEQFF
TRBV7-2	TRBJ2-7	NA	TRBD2	TGTGCCAGCAGGTCGACTAGCGGGGGGGACGAGCAGTACTTC	CASRSTSGGDEQYF
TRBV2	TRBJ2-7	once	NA	TGTGCCAGCAGTGATCCTTACTACGAGCAGTACTTC	CASSDPYYEQYF
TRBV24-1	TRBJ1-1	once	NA	TGTGCCACCCGTCGGGAAGGGGGCACTGAAGCTTTCTTT	CATRREGGTEAFF
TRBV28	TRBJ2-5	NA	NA	TGTGCCAGCAGTTTGATCGGTGCGACCCAGTACTTC	CASSLIGATQYF
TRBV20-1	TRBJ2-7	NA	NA	TGCAGTGTCCTCAGGGGCTACGAGCAGTACTTC	CSVLRGYEQYF
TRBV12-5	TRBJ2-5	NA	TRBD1	TGTGCTAGTGCCTCGGACAGGGGGCGCGAGACCCAGTACTTC	CASASDRGRETQYF
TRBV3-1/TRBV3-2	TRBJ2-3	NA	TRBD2	TGTGCCAGCAGCCCGCGGGGGTTTAGCACAGATACGCAGTATTTT	CASSPRGFSTDTQYF
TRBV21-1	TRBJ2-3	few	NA	TGTGCCAGCAGCAAATTTCGGCCCGGGCTAGCGGGAGCCTGTTGGAATACGCAGTATTTT	CASSKFRPGLAGACWNTQYF
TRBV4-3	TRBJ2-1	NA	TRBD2	TGCGCCAGCAGCCAACATAGCGGGAGCTCCTACAATGAGCAGTTCTTC	CASSQHSGSSYNEQFF
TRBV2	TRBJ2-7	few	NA	TGTGCCAGCAAGGGGGGGGCGTCCTACGAGCAGTACTTC	CASKGGASYEQYF
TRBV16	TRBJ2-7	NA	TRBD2	TGTGCCAGCAGCCAATCGGGGGGGAGTGAGCAGTACTTC	CASSQSGGSEQYF
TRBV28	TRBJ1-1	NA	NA	TGTGCCAGCAGTTGGTTCCGGGGGAACACTGAAGCTTTCTTT	CASSWFRGNTEAFF
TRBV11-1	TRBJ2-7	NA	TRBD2	TGTGCCAGCAGCATGGGACTAGCGGGGGTCTACGAGCAGTACTTC	CASSMGLAGVYEQYF
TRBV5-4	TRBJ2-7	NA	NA	TGTGCCAGCAGCTTGGACGGGACTTTTTCCTACGAGCAGTACTTC	CASSLDGTFSYEQYF
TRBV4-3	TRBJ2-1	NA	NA	TGCGCCAGCAGCCATGAAGGAGAAGTGGCGGCCCCGGAGTTCTTC	CASSHEGEVAAPEFF
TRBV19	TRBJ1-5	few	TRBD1	TGTGCCAGTAGACGGAAAACAGGGGATGGCAATCAGCCCCAGCATTTT	CASRRKTGDGNQPQHF
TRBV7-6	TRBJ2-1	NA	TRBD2	TGTGCCAGCAGCCGAACTAGCGCCAGCTCCTACAATGAGCAGTTCTTC	CASSRTSASSYNEQFF
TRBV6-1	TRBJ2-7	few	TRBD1	TGTGCCAGCAGTACTCAGACAGGGGCGGCTTACGAGCAGTACTTC	CASSTQTGAAYEQYF
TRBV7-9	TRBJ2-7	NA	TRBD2	TGTGCCAGCAGCCTCAGGGGGACTAGCGGATACGAGCAGTACTTC	CASSLRGTSGYEQYF
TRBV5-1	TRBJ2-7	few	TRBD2	TGCGCCAGCAGAATTGGGACTAGCGGGAGCCACGAGCAGTACTTC	CASRIGTSGSHEQYF
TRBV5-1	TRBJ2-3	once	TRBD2	TGCGCCAGCAGCGATTATCTAGCGGGGCCAGTCACAGATACGCAGTATTTT	CASSDYLAGPVTDTQYF
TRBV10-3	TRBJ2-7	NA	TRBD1	TGTGCCATCAGTGAGTCGATAGGGGGCGACGAGCAGTACTTC	CAISESIGGDEQYF
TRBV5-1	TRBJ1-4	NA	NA	TGCGCCAGCAGCTTGTCAGGGGATAATGAAAAACTGTTTTTT	CASSLSGDNEKLFF
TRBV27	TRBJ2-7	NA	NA	TGTGCCAGCAGTCCCCCCGGTACCGGCGGTTTCTACGAGCAGTACTTC	CASSPPGTGGFYEQYF
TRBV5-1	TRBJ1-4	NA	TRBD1	TGTGCCAGCAGCTCCGGGACAGGGAGGGAAAAACTGTTTTTT	CASSSGTGREKLFF
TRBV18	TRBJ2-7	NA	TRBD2	TGTGCCAGCTCACCAGCGGGGGTCTACGAGCAGTACTTC	CASSPAGVYEQYF
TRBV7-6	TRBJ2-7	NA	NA	TGTGCCAGCAGCATGAACAGGGCCTACGAGCAGTACTTC	CASSMNRAYEQYF
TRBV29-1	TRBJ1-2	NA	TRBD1	TGCAGCGCCCGATCCGGGACAGGCCTAGCGGTTGGCTATGGCTACACCTTC	CSARSGTGLAVGYGYTF
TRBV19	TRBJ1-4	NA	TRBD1	TGTGCCAGTAGTCTCGGACAGGGTAATGAAAAACTGTTTTTT	CASSLGQGNEKLFF
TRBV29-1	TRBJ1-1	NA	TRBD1	TGCAGCGTTCAAAGGGGGCTGAACACTGAAGCTTTCTTT	CSVQRGLNTEAFF
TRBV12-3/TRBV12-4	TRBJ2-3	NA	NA	TGTGCCAGCGGGGACACGAACACAGATACGCAGTATTTT	CASGDTNTDTQYF
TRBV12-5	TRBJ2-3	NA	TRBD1	TGTGCTAGTGTTCTGACAGGGTACACAGATACGCAGTATTTT	CASVLTGYTDTQYF
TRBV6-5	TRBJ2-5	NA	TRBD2	TGTGCCAGCACTAGGGGACTAGCGGGATGGGAGACCCAGTACTTC	CASTRGLAGWETQYF
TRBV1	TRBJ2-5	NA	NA	TGCACCAGCAGCCCGAATCGGGACAGGGCGAAAGAGACCCAGTACTTC	CTSSPNRDRAKETQYF
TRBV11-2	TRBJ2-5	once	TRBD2	TGTGCCAGCAGCATGACCCCGAGCGGGAAACAAGAGACCCAGTACTTC	CASSMTPSGKQETQYF
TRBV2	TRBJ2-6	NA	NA	TGTGCCAGCAGTGAGAGCTCTGGGGCCAACGTCCTGACTTTC	CASSESSGANVLTF
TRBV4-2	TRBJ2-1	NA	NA	TGTGCCAGCAGTCAAGGGGGGGCGGGAGACCGCTTCAATGAGCAGTTCTTC	CASSQGGAGDRFNEQFF
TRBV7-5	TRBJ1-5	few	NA	TGTGCCAGAAGCTGCGAGGGATCTGGCAATCAGCCCCAGCATTTT	CARSCEGSGNQPQHF
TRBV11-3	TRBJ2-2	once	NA	TGTGCCAGCAGCTTGGAGGGCACCGGGGAGCTGTTTTTT	CASSLEGTGELFF